The T cell receptor beta chain under discussion was sequenced for a study of blood T cell repertoires in COVID-19. Residents of about two dozen US areas, aged roughly 18 to 89 years, made up the participants. This table comes from immunoSEQ multiplex PCR, and its TCRdb copy is limited to in-frame clones, with some not included. Of under 350,000 clones listed, approximately 86% are singletons. The CDR3 runs to 16 residues. Deletions cut 4 bases from V and 7 bases from J, with 19 bases between. Germline CDR1 SGHDN, CDR2 FVKESK. The sequence was collected from a woman in her 40s with acute COVID-19. This sequence joins TRBV14 and TRBJ1-4, with a possible D match to TRBD1 (6 bases). Input material: PBMCs or T cells enriched from blood (not recorded which). The CDR3 reads CASSPVLQGSGEKLFF. Here the CDR3 DNA reads TGTGCCAGCAGCCCAGTCTTACAGGGCAGCGGTGAAAAACTGTTTTTT.